What follows are 25 T cell receptor beta chains derived from one specimen sequenced in a study of T cells after yellow fever vaccination. TCRdb re-analysed the 5' RACE reads in MiXCR, keeping a single row per CDR3 protein. The data contain hundreds of thousands of distinct CDR3 sequences, under 15% of them singletons. The material was CD4+ T cells sorted from PBMCs, obtained 15 days after the yellow fever booster vaccination. The receptors were sampled from a man between 18 and 35 years old who received the YFV17D yellow fever vaccine.

The J gene is TRBJ1-3, the V gene TRBV7-9, with 11 bases identical to TRBD1. The CDR3 runs to 17 residues. V was pared by 6 bases and J by 1 base, with 8 bases of the junction left unmatched. Germline V gene sequence: CDR1 SEHNR, CDR2 FQNEAQ (reference sequence). In DNA form, the CDR3 reads TGTGCCAGCAGACCGGGACAGGGGGAGAGTTCTGGAAACACCATATATTTT. Translating it yields CASRPGQGESSGNTIYF.

The rearrangement joins TRBV6-6 to TRBJ1-2; D is unresolved. Trimming removed 3 bases at V and 0 bases at J, with 11 bases between. The CDR3 length is 15 residues. Germline lookup yields CDR1 MNHNY and CDR2 SVGAGI (reference sequence). For the CDR3, the DNA is TGTGCCAGCAGTTATTCTGGCAGCACTAACTATGGCTACACCTTC. Protein product: CASSYSGSTNYGYTF.

This chain links TRBV7-7 with TRBJ2-5, with TRBD2 matching 9 bases. Looked up from germline, CDR1 is SSHAT and CDR2 is FNYEAQ (reference sequence). The CDR3 totals 15 residues. The junction had 5 bases not matched to a gene; V was cut back by 3 bases and J by 3 bases. CDR3 DNA sequence: TGTGCCAGCAGCTTCGGTGTAGCGGGGGAAGAGACCCAGTACTTC. This translates into CASSFGVAGEETQYF.

In its sample, this clonotype was seen a few times. The chain carries TRBV20-1 and TRBJ2-3; D is possibly TRBD2 (7 bases). The germline V gene encodes CDR1 DFQATT and CDR2 SNEGSKA (reference sequence). The CDR3 is made up of 13 amino acids. Trimming removed 6 bases from V and 5 bases from J, with 15 bases in between. Here the CDR3 reads CSALRGGRDTQYF. The CDR3 nucleotides read TGCAGTGCCCTGAGGGGGGGGCGAGATACGCAGTATTTT.

This clonotype came up a few times. The chain links TRBV18 to TRBJ2-3, with TRBD2 identical over 13 bases. CDR1 is KGHSH and CDR2 is LQKENI in the germline V gene. The CDR3 has 15 residues. J was trimmed by 10 bases and V by 3 bases; bases with no gene match: 7. The CDR3 sequence: CASSPGLAGEAPQYF. The CDR3 DNA sequence: TGTGCCAGCTCACCTGGACTAGCGGGGGAGGCTCCGCAGTATTTT.

This chain uses TRBV5-1 with TRBJ2-3; D possibly uses TRBD1 or TRBD2 (6 bases each). Germline lookup yields CDR1 SGHRS and CDR2 YFSETQ. This CDR3 region has 16 residues. Trimming pared 0 bases from V and 5 bases from J, leaving 16 bases between. The CDR3 spells CASSLENRGAVDTQYF. The DNA for the CDR3 is TGCGCCAGCAGCTTGGAGAATAGGGGGGCCGTAGATACGCAGTATTTT.

At least ten counts were recorded for this clonotype. The CDR3 is CASSPDPGNTIYF. In DNA, the CDR3 is TGCGCCAGCAGTCCCGATCCTGGAAACACCATATATTTT. V and J are TRBV5-1 and TRBJ1-3; D gene uncertain. The CDR3 spans 13 residues. Germline lookup yields CDR1 SGHRS and CDR2 YFSETQ. Between the trimmed V and J ends, which lost 5 bases and 2 bases, there was a span of 8 bases.

This clonotype was picked up a small number of times. This sequence joins TRBV6-2 or TRBV6-3 and TRBJ2-1, with TRBD1 as a possible D gene (6 bases). V lost 0 bases, J lost 6 bases, and 9 bases lay in between. The CDR3 has 14 amino acids. CDR1 and CDR2 (germline): MNHEY, SVGEGT. The CDR3 spells CASSYSGRGNEQFF. The DNA for the CDR3 is TGTGCCAGCAGTTACTCGGGCAGGGGCAATGAGCAGTTCTTC.

The table lists this clonotype with many counts. V usage is TRBV5-1 and J usage is TRBJ2-1; 7 nucleotides align to TRBD1. The germline gives CDR1 SGHRS, CDR2 YFSETQ. Losses at the gene ends were 0 bases for V and 3 bases for J; bases not matched to a gene: 6. The CDR3 is 16 amino acids. The DNA for the CDR3 is TGCGCCAGCAGCTTGGCTCAGGGGGTACGCTACAATGAGCAGTTCTTC. Translated: CASSLAQGVRYNEQFF.

The gene calls are TRBV11-2 and TRBJ2-3, with D unresolved. The ends were cut back, 4 bases at V and 1 base at J, with 12 bases in the middle. The germline V gene encodes CDR1 SGHAT and CDR2 FQNNGV. This CDR3 has 15 amino acids. CDR3 amino acids: CASSSRTDGTDTQYF. CDR3 nucleotides: TGTGCCAGCAGCTCGCGTACGGACGGCACAGATACGCAGTATTTT.

This clonotype was seen more than once but under ten times. CDR3 DNA sequence: TGTGCCAGCAGCCATGGCGGCGGGTACGAGCAGTACGTC. This encodes CASSHGGGYEQYV. V gene TRBV14 combines with J gene TRBJ2-7; TRBD2 might be the D (5 bases). Trimming removed 3 bases at V and 4 bases at J, with 10 bases between. Germline V gene sequence: CDR1 SGHDN, CDR2 FVKESK. The CDR3 sequence is 13 residues long.

This clonotype was counted between two and nine times. The rearrangement joins TRBV4-3 to TRBJ2-7, with D possibly being TRBD1 or TRBD2 (6 bases each). CDR3 size: 18 residues. The V gene's germline CDR1 is LGHNA and CDR2 YSLEER. V was clipped by 1 base and J by 2 bases, with 21 bases between them. CDR3 sequence: CASSQAPLGGLIPYEQYF. CDR3 coding DNA: TGCGCCAGCAGCCAAGCACCCCTCGGGGGCCTGATCCCCTACGAGCAGTACTTC.

This clonotype was detected many times. The chain couples TRBV7-3 to TRBJ2-3; 9 nucleotides align to TRBD2. V lost 5 bases to trimming and J lost 6 bases; unmatched junction nucleotides: 3. CDR3 length equals 13 residues. Germline loops: CDR1 SGHTA, CDR2 FQGTGA. The DNA for the CDR3 is TGTGCCAGCAGCCGGACTAGCGTGGATACGCAGTATTTT. Amino acids: CASSRTSVDTQYF.

The rearrangement joins TRBV9 to TRBJ2-1, with D possibly TRBD2 on 5 matching bases. The V gene lost 3 bases and the J gene lost 8 bases, with 12 bases spanning the gap. This CDR3 has 13 residues. Germline V gene lookup returns CDR1 SGDLS and CDR2 YYNGEE. CDR3 bases: TGTGCCAGCAGCGCCCGCCCGCGGGATGAGCAGTTCTTC. It specifies CASSARPRDEQFF.

The chain joins TRBV18 to TRBJ1-2; D is ambiguous. V lost 0 bases, J lost 6 bases, and 14 bases lay in between. This CDR3 region has 15 residues. The germline CDR1 and CDR2 sequences are KGHSH and LQKENI. As DNA, the CDR3 is TGTGCCAGCTCACCACCGAATCTCTCGGGGAATGGCTACACCTTC. Translation: CASSPPNLSGNGYTF.

This clonotype turned up a few times. The V call is TRBV2, the J call TRBJ1-6; weak D call: TRBD1 (5 bases). The CDR3 is 16 amino acids. V was pared by 1 base and J by 9 bases, with 16 bases between. The germline V gene encodes CDR1 SNHLY and CDR2 FYNNEI. The CDR3: CASSEGTGRGSSPLHF. The CDR3 DNA reads TGTGCCAGCAGTGAAGGTACAGGCCGGGGCAGTTCACCCCTCCACTTT.

The chain uses TRBV27 and TRBJ1-5; possible D gene TRBD1, 6 bases. The CDR3 is 15 amino acids. Germline CDR1 MNHEY, CDR2 SMNVEV (reference sequence). Trimming cost V 1 base and J 6 bases, with 13 bases left between them. The CDR3 sequence: CASSLLQGGSQPQHF. The CDR3 region has the DNA TGTGCCAGCAGTTTATTACAGGGAGGGAGTCAGCCCCAGCATTTT.

This clonotype came up many times. V and J are TRBV20-1 and TRBJ1-4; D not resolved. This CDR3 has 11 amino acids. Germline CDR1 and CDR2: DFQATT and SNEGSKA (reference sequence). V lost 0 bases and J 5 bases, leaving 1 base between the germline ends. The CDR3 sequence is CSARENEKLFF. The CDR3 DNA follows: TGCAGTGCTAGAGAGAATGAAAAACTGTTTTTT.

This clonotype showed up many times. The V gene is TRBV6-2 or TRBV6-3, the J gene TRBJ1-5, with no clear D. The CDR3 has 13 residues. The V end was cut by 2 bases, the J end by 4 bases, with 6 bases between. CDR1 and CDR2 (germline): MNHEY, SVGEGT. This CDR3 reads CASSYLWNQPQHF. CDR3 coding DNA: TGTGCCAGCAGTTACCTTTGGAATCAGCCCCAGCATTTT.

The table lists this clonotype with a few counts. The chain links TRBV4-2 to TRBJ2-5, with D perhaps given as TRBD1 or TRBD2 (6 bases each). V dropped 0 bases and J dropped 5 bases, with 13 bases sitting between them. This CDR3 is built from 15 residues. The V gene's germline CDR1 is LGHNA and CDR2 YNFKEQ. The DNA of the CDR3 is TGTGCCAGCAGCCAAGAACGGGGGCGATTGGAGACCCAGTACTTC. Translated: CASSQERGRLETQYF.

The V and J genes are TRBV5-1 and TRBJ1-2; unclear D gene. The germline CDR1 and CDR2 sequences are SGHRS and YFSETQ. The germline V and J ends were trimmed by 0 bases and 8 bases, with 8 bases remaining between them. The CDR3 length is 12 residues. CDR3 protein: CASSLDLEGYTF. The CDR3 DNA is TGCGCCAGCAGCTTGGACCTAGAGGGCTACACCTTC.

This clonotype occurred a few times. This rearrangement joins TRBV14 to TRBJ2-1; D might be TRBD2 (6 bases). The CDR3 runs to 15 residues. Germline CDR1 and CDR2: SGHDN and FVKESK. V lost 0 bases and J 9 bases, leaving 15 bases between the germline ends. The CDR3 reads CASSQDGQRAGEQFF. The CDR3, as DNA: TGTGCCAGCAGCCAAGACGGTCAGCGGGCCGGTGAGCAGTTCTTC. Combining the CDR3 with reference TRBV14 and TRBJ2-1 gives the whole variable domain EAGVTQFPSHSVIEKGQTVTLRCDPISGHDNLYWYRRVMGKEIKFLLHFVKESKQDESGMPNNRFLAERTGGTYSTLKVQPAELEDSGVYFCASSQDGQRAGEQFFGPGTRLTVL.

The chain carries TRBV5-1 and TRBJ2-2; unclear D gene. With 0 bases removed from V and 3 bases from J, the gap between germline ends came to 9 bases. This CDR3 is built from 15 residues. CDR1 and CDR2 (germline): SGHRS, YFSETQ. The CDR3 sequence: CASSLDRDYTGELFF. The CDR3 DNA reads as TGCGCCAGCAGCTTGGACAGAGACTACACCGGGGAGCTGTTTTTT.

Only a few counts were recorded for this clonotype. This sequence joins TRBV7-2 and TRBJ1-4; D remains unclear. The CDR3 length is 14 residues. The germline CDR1 and CDR2 sequences are SGHTA and FQGNSA. Trimming cost V 2 bases and J 8 bases, with 12 bases left between them. Here the CDR3 reads CASSLSPRGEKLFF. CDR3 nucleotide sequence: TGTGCCAGCAGCTTAAGTCCCCGAGGGGAAAAACTGTTTTTT.

This clonotype was observed a handful of times. This rearrangement joins TRBV20-1 to TRBJ2-3; D may be TRBD2 (8 bases). Germline values: CDR1 DFQATT, CDR2 SNEGSKA (reference sequence). The germline V and J ends were trimmed by 6 bases and 3 bases, with 16 bases remaining between them. The CDR3 is 14 amino acids. The CDR3 spells CSARRGGQTDTQYF. In DNA form, the CDR3 reads TGCAGTGCCAGACGGGGGGGACAGACAGATACGCAGTATTTT.